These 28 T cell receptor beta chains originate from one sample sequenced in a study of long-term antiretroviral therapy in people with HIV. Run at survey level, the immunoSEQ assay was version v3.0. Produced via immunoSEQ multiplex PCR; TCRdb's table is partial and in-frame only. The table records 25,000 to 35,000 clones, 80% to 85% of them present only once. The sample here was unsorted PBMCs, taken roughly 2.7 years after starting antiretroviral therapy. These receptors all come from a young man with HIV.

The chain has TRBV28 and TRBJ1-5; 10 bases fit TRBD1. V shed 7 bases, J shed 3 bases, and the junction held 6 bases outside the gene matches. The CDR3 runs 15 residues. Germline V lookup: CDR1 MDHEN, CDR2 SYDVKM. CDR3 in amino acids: CASTRTGGINQPQHF. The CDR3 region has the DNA TGTGCCAGCACCAGGACAGGGGGGATCAATCAGCCCCAGCATTTT.

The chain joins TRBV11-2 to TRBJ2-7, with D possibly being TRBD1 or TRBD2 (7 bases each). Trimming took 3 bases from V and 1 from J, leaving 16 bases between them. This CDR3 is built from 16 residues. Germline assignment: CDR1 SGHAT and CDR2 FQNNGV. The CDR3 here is CASSLERDRSSYEQYF. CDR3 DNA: TGTGCCAGCAGCTTGGAGCGGGACAGATCTTCCTACGAGCAGTACTTC. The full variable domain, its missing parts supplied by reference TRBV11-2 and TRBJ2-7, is EAGVAQSPRYKIIEKRQSVAFWCNPISGHATLYWYQQILGQGPKLLIQFQNNGVVDDSQLPKDRFSAERLKGVDSTLKIQPAKLEDSAVYLCASSLERDRSSYEQYFGPGTRLTVT.

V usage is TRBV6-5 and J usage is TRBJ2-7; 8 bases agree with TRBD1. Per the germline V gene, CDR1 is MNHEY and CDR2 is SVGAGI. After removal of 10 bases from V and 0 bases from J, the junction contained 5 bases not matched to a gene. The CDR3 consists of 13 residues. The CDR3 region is CATRGQDSYEQYF. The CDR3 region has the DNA TGTGCCACCCGGGGACAGGACTCCTACGAGCAGTACTTC.

Here the CDR3 reads CASGTGSEKLFF. CDR3 DNA sequence: TGTGCCAGCGGGACAGGGTCGGAAAAACTGTTTTTT. This sequence joins TRBV28 and TRBJ1-4; TRBD1 matches 9 bases. With 8 bases clipped from V and 8 bases from J, the junction kept 3 bases outside the gene matches. CDR1 MDHEN and CDR2 SYDVKM come from the germline V gene. CDR3 length: 12 amino acids. The whole variable domain, filled in from reference TRBV28 and TRBJ1-4, reads DVKVTQSSRYLVKRTGEKVFLECVQDMDHENMFWYRQDPGLGLRLIYFSYDVKMKEKGDIPEGYSVSREKKERFSLILESASTNQTSMYLCASGTGSEKLFFGSGTQLSVL.

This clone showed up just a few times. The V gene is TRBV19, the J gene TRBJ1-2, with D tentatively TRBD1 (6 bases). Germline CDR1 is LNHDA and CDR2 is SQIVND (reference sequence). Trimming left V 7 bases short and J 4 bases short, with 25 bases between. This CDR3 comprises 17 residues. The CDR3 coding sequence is TGTGCCAGTATTTACGGGTCGAGGGACACAGAACCCTATGGCTACACCTTC. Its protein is CASIYGSRDTEPYGYTF.

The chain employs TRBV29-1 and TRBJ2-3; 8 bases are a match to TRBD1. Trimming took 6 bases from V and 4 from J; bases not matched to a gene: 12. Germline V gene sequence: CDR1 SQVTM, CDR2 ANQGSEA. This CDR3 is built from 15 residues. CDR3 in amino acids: CSVNGQGLSADTQYF. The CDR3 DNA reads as TGCAGCGTCAACGGACAGGGACTGTCTGCAGATACGCAGTATTTT.

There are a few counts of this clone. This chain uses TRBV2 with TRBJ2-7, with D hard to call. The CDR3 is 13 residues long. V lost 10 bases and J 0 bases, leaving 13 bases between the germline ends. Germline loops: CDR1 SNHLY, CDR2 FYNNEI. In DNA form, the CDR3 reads TGTGCCACGCGACCCGGAAACTCCTACGAGCAGTACTTC. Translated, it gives CATRPGNSYEQYF. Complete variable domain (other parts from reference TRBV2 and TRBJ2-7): EPEVTQTPSHQVTQMGQEVILRCVPISNHLYFYWYRQILGQKVEFLVSFYNNEISEKSEIFDDQFSVERPDGSNFTLKIRSTKLEDSAMYFCATRPGNSYEQYFGPGTRLTVT.

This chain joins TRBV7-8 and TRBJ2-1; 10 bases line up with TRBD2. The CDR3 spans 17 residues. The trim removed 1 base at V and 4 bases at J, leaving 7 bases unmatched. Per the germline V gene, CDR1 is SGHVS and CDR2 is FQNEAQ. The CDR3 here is CASSLGPLAGGYNEQFF. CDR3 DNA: TGTGCCAGCAGCTTAGGCCCCTTAGCGGGGGGATACAATGAGCAGTTCTTC.

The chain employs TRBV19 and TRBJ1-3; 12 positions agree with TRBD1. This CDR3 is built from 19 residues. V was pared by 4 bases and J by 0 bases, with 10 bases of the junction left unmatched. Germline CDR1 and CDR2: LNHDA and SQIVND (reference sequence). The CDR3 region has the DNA TGTGCCAGTAGTACAAACCGGGACAGGGGGCCGTTCTCTGGAAACACCATATATTTT. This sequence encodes CASSTNRDRGPFSGNTIYF.

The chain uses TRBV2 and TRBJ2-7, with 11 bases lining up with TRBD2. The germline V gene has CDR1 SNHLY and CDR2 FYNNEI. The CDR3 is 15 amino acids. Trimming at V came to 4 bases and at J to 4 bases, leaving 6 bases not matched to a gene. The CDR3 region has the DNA TGTGCCAGCAGTGTTACTAGCGGGGGCTTGTACGAGCAGTACTTC. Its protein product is CASSVTSGGLYEQYF.

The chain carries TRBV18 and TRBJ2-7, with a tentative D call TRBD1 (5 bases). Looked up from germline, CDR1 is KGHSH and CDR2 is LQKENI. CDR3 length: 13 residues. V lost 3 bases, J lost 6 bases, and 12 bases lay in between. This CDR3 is CASSPKGSGEQYF. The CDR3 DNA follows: TGTGCCAGCTCACCGAAGGGGTCGGGCGAGCAGTACTTC.

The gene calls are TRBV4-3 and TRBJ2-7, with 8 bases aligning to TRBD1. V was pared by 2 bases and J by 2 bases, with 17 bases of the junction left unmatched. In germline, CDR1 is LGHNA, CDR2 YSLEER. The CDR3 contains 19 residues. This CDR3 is CASSQRIDKTGAKTYEQYF. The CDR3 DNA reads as TGCGCCAGCAGCCAACGAATTGATAAGACAGGGGCCAAAACCTACGAGCAGTACTTC.

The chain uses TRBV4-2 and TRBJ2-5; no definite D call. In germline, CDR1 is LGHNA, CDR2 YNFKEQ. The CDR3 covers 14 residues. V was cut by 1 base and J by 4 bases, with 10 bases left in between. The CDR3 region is CASSQGGVGETQYF. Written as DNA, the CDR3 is TGTGCCAGCAGCCAAGGTGGGGTAGGAGAGACCCAGTACTTC.

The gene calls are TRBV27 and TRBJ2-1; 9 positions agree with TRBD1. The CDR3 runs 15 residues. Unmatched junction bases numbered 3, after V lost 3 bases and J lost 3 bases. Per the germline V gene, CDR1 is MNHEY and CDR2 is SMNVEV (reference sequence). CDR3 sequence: CASSFSGQGYNEQFF. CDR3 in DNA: TGTGCCAGCAGTTTTTCGGGACAGGGCTACAATGAGCAGTTCTTC.

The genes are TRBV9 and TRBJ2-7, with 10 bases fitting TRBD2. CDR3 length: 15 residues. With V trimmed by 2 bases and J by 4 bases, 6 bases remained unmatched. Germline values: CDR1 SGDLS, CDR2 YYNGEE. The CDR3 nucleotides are TGTGCCAGCAGCGTGGGTAGCGGGGGGCAGTACGAGCAGTACTTC. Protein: CASSVGSGGQYEQYF. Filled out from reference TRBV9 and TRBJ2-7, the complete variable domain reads DSGVTQTPKHLITATGQRVTLRCSPRSGDLSVYWYQQSLDQGLQFLIQYYNGEERAKGNILERFSAQQFPDLHSELNLSSLELGDSALYFCASSVGSGGQYEQYFGPGTRLTVT.

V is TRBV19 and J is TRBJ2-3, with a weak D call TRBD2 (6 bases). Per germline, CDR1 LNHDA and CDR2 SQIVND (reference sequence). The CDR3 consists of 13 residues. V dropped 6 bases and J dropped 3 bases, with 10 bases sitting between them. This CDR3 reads CASRLAGTDTQYF. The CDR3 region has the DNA TGTGCCAGTAGGTTGGCGGGAACAGATACGCAGTATTTT. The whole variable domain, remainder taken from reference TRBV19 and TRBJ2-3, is DGGITQSPKYLFRKEGQNVTLSCEQNLNHDAMYWYRQDPGQGLRLIYYSQIVNDFQKGDIAEGYSVSREKKESFPLTVTSAQKNPTAFYLCASRLAGTDTQYFGPGTRLTVL.

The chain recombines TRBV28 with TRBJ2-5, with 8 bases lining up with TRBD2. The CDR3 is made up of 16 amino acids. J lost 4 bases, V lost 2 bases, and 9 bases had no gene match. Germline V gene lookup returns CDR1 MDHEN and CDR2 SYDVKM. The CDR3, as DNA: TGTGCCAGCAGTTTAGGGACTAGTTCCTACCGAGAGACCCAGTACTTC. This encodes CASSLGTSSYRETQYF.

DNA for the CDR3: TGTGCCAGCGGGGGACAGAGCTTCAATCAGCCCCAGCATTTT. It is translated as CASGGQSFNQPQHF. The V and J genes are TRBV2 and TRBJ1-5; the match to TRBD1 covers 7 bases. The germline V gene has CDR1 SNHLY and CDR2 FYNNEI. The CDR3 runs 14 residues. J lost 3 bases, V lost 8 bases, and 7 bases had no gene match.

CDR3 region: CASRRAQGEGNQPQHF. The CDR3 DNA reads TGTGCCAGCAGGCGAGCGCAGGGAGAAGGAAATCAGCCCCAGCATTTT. The genes are TRBV6-6 and TRBJ1-5, with D maybe TRBD1 (5 bases). CDR1 is MNHNY and CDR2 is SVGAGI in the germline V gene (reference sequence). CDR3 length: 16 residues. Trimming pared 6 bases from V and 4 bases from J, leaving 19 bases between.

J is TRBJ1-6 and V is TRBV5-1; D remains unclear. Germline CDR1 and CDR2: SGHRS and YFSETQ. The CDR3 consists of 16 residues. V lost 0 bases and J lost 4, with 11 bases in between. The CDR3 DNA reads TGCGCCAGCAGCTTGGTGGAGGTACAATATAATTCACCCCTCCACTTT. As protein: CASSLVEVQYNSPLHF.

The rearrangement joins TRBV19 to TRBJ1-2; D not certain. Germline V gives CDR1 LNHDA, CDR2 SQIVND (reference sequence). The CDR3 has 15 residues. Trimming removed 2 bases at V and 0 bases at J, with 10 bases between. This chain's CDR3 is CASSIPPPANYGYTF. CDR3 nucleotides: TGTGCCAGTAGTATACCCCCGCCAGCTAACTATGGCTACACCTTC.

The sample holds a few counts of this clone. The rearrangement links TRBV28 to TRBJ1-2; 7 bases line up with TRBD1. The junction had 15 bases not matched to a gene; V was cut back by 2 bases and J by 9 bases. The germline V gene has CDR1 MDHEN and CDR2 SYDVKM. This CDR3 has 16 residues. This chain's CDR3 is CASSLLRVAGGRSYTF. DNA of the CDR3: TGTGCCAGCAGTTTACTCCGTGTGGCAGGGGGTAGGAGCTACACCTTC.

The CDR3 region is CASSLFSGGSSTDTQYF. CDR3 bases: TGTGCCAGCAGCTTGTTTAGCGGGGGCTCCTCCACAGATACGCAGTATTTT. The chain joins TRBV5-6 to TRBJ2-3; 9 positions match TRBD2. J was trimmed by 2 bases and V by 1 base; bases with no gene match: 8. Germline CDR1 SGHDT, CDR2 YYEEEE. The CDR3 has 17 residues.

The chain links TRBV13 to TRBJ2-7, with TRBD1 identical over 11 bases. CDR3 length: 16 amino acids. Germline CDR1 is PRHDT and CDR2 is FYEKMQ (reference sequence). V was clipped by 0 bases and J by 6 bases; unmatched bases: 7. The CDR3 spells CASSLGGWTGGAEQYF. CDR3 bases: TGTGCCAGCAGCTTAGGCGGGTGGACAGGGGGCGCCGAGCAGTACTTC.

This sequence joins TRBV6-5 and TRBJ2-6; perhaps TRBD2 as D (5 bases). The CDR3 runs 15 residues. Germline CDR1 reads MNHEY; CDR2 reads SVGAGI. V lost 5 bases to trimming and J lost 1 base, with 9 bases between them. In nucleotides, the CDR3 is TGTGCCAGCAGTGGACGGGGTTCTGGGGCCAACGTCCTGACTTTC. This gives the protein CASSGRGSGANVLTF.

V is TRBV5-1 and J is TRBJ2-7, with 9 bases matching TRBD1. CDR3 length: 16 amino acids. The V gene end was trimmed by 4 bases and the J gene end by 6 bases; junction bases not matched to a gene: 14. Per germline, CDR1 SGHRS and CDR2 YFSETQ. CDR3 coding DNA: TGCGCCAGCAGCGTACAGTACAGGGGGCCCTTGGGCGAGCAGTACTTC. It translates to CASSVQYRGPLGEQYF. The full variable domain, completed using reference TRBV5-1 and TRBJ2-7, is KAGVTQTPRYLIKTRGQQVTLSCSPISGHRSVSWYQQTPGQGLQFLFEYFSETQRNKGNFPGRFSGRQFSNSRSEMNVSTLELGDSALYLCASSVQYRGPLGEQYFGPGTRLTVT.

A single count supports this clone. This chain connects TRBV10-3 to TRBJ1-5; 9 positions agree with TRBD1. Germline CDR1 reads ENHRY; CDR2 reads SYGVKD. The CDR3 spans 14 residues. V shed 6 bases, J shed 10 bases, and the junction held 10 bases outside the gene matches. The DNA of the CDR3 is TGTGCCATCAGCCCCGGGACAGGGTATGTCCCCCAGCATTTT. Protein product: CAISPGTGYVPQHF.

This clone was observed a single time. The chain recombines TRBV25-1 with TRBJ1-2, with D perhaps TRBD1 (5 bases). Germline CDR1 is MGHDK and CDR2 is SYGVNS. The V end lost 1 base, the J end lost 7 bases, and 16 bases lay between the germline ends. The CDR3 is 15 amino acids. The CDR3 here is CASSESLGGARGYTF. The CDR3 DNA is TGTGCCAGCAGTGAATCGTTAGGAGGGGCGCGTGGCTACACCTTC.